These 2 T cell receptor beta chains originate from one sample sequenced in a study of blood T cells in healthy people across ages. A second roughly 6 to 11 cycle PCR used barcoded and J-beta primers. Each CDR3 protein is one row after TCRdb ran MiXCR on the 5' RACE reads. The sample has hundreds of thousands of distinct CDR3 sequences; about a fifth are singletons. Sequences were obtained from blood. The receptors originated from a man in his 70s in good health.

The chain links TRBV28 to TRBJ1-4; D may be TRBD1 (5 bases). Trimming cost V 6 bases and J 3 bases, with 14 bases left between them. Germline-derived CDR1 and CDR2 are MDHEN and SYDVKM. The CDR3 is 15 residues long. The CDR3 loop is CASRGTSGPNEKLFF. CDR3 in DNA: TGTGCCAGCAGGGGGACTTCGGGGCCTAATGAAAAACTGTTTTTT.

This clonotype was detected a few times. The chain carries TRBV5-6 and TRBJ2-3, with 12 bases that match TRBD2. Trimming at V came to 0 bases and at J to 6 bases, leaving 5 bases not matched to a gene. Germline V gives CDR1 SGHDT, CDR2 YYEEEE. The CDR3 is made up of 16 amino acids. The CDR3: CASSLGLAGAGDTQYF. As DNA, the CDR3 is TGTGCCAGCAGCTTGGGACTAGCGGGGGCAGGCGATACGCAGTATTTT.